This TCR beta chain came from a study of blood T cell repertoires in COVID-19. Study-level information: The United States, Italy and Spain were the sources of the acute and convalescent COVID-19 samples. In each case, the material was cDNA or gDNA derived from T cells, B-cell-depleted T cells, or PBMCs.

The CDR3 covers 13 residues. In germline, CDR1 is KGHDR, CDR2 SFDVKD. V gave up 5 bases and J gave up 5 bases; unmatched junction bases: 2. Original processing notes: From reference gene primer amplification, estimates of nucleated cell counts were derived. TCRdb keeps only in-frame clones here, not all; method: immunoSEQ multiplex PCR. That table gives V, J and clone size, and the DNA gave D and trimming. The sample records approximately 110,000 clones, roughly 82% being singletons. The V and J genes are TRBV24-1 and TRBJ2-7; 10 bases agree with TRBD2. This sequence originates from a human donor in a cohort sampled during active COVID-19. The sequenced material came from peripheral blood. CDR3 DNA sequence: TGTGCCACCAGTGGAGGGACTAGCGACGAGCAGTACTTC. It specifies CATSGGTSDEQYF.